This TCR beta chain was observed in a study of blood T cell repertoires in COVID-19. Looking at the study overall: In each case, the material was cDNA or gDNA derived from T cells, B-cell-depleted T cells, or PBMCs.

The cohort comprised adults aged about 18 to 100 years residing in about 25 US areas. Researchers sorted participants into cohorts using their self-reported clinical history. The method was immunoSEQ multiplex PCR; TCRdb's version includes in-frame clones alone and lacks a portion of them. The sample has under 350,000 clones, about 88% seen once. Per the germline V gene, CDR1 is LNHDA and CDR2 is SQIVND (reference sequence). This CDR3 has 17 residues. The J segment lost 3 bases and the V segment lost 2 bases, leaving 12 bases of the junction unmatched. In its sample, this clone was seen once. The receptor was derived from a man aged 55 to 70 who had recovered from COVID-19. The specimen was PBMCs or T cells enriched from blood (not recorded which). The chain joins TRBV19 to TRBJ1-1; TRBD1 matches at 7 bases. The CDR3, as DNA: TGTGCCAGTAGTATAATTGGGGGAAACAGGGGCGACACTGAAGCTTTCTTT. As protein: CASSIIGGNRGDTEAFF.